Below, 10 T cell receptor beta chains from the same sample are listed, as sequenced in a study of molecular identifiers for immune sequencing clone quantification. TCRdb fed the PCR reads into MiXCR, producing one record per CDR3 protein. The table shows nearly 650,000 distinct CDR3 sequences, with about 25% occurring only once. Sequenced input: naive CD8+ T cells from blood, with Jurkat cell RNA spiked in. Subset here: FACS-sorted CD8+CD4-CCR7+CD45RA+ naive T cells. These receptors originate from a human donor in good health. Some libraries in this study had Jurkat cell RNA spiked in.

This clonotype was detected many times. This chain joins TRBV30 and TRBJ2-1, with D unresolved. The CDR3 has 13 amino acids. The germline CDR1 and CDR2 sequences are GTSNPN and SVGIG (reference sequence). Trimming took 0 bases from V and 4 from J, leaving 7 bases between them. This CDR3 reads CAWSVIKYNEQFF. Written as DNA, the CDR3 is TGTGCCTGGAGTGTCATAAAGTACAATGAGCAGTTCTTC.

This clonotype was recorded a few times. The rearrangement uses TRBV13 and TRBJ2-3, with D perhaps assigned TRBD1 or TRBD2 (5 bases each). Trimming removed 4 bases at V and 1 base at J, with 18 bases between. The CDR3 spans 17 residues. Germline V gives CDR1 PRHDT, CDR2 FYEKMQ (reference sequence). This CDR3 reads CASSSNQLVGGTDTQYF. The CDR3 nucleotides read TGTGCCAGCAGCTCCAACCAACTAGTGGGGGGCACAGATACGCAGTATTTT. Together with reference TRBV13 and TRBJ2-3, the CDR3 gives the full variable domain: AAGVIQSPRHLIKEKRETATLKCYPIPRHDTVYWYQQGPGQDPQFLISFYEKMQSDKGSIPDRFSAQQFSDYHSELNMSSLELGDSALYFCASSSNQLVGGTDTQYFGPGTRLTVL.

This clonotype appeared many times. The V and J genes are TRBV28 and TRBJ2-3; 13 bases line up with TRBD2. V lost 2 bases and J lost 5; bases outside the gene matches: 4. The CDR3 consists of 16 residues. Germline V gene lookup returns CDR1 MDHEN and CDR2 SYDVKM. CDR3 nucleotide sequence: TGTGCCAGCAGTTTACTCGGACTAGCGGGAGAAGATACGCAGTATTTT. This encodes CASSLLGLAGEDTQYF.

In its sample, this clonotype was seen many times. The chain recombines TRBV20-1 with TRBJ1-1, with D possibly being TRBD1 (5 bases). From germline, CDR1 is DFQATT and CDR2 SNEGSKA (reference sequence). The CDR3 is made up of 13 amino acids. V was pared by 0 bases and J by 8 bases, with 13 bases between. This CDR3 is CSARDYRGAEAFF. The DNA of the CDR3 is TGCAGTGCTAGAGATTATAGAGGGGCGGAAGCTTTCTTT.

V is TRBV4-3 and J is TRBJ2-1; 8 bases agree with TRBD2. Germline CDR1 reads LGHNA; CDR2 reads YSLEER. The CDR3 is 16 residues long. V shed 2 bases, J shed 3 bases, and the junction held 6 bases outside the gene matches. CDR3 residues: CASSQTGTRVYNEQFF. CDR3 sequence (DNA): TGCGCCAGCAGCCAAACCGGGACTAGGGTCTACAATGAGCAGTTCTTC.

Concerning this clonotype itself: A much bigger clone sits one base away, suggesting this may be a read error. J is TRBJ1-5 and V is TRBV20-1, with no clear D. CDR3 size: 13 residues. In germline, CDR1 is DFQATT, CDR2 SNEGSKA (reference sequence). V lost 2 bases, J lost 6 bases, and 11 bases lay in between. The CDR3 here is CSARPTVGQPQHF. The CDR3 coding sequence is TGCAGTGCTAGACCCACGGTGGGTCAGCCCCAGCATTTT.

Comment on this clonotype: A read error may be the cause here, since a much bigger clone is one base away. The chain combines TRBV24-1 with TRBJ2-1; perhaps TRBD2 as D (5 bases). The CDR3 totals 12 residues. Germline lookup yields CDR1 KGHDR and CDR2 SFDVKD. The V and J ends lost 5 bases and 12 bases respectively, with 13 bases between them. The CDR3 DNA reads TGTGCCACCAGTGGCCGACGGGATGGGCAGTTCTTC. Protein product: CATSGRRDGQFF.

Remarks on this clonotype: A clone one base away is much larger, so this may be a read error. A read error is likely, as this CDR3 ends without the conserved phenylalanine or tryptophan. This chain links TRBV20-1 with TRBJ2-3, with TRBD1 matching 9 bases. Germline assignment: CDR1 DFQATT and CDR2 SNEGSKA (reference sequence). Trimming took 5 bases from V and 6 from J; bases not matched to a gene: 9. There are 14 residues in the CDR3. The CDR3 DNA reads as TGCAGTGCTTCCGTACAGGGGGCTGTGGATACGCAGTATTTA. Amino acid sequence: CSASVQGAVDTQYL.

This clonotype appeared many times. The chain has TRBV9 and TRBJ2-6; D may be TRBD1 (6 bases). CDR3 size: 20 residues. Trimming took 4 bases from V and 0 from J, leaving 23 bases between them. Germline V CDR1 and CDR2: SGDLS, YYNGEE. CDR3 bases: TGTGCCAGCAGCACCCGAGAGACTGACAGGACCTACTCTGGGGCCAACGTCCTGACTTTC. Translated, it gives CASSTRETDRTYSGANVLTF. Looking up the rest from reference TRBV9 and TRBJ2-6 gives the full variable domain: DSGVTQTPKHLITATGQRVTLRCSPRSGDLSVYWYQQSLDQGLQFLIQYYNGEERAKGNILERFSAQQFPDLHSELNLSSLELGDSALYFCASSTRETDRTYSGANVLTFGAGSRLTVL.

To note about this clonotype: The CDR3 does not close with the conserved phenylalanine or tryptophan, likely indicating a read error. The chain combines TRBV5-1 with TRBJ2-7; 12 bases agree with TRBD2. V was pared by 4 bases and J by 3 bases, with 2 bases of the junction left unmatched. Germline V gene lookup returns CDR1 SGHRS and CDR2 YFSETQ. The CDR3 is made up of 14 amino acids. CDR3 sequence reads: CASSPTSGGYEQYS. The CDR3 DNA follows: TGCGCCAGCAGCCCGACTAGCGGGGGCTACGAGCAGTACTCC.